This entry lists 25 T cell receptor beta chains sequenced from one sample in a study of cytomegalovirus exposure and HLA in healthy donors. Here immunoSEQ multiplex PCR was the method, and the copy in TCRdb shows in-frame clones only, minus some. The sample has some 120,000 clones, 94% seen once. The sample was PBMCs. Every receptor here comes from a young woman in good health and CMV-seronegative.

J is TRBJ2-2 and V is TRBV9; TRBD1 matches 12 bases. This CDR3 is 15 amino acids long. V shed 5 bases and J 8 bases; nucleotides not matched to a gene: 7. Germline CDR1 reads SGDLS; CDR2 reads YYNGEE. The CDR3 sequence is CASRSGTGGVGELFF. DNA of the CDR3: TGTGCCAGCAGATCCGGGACAGGGGGCGTAGGGGAGCTGTTTTTT.

This clone was counted a single time. The chain employs TRBV30 and TRBJ2-3, with a possible D match to TRBD2 (5 bases). The CDR3 runs to 16 residues. Germline CDR1 is GTSNPN and CDR2 is SVGIG (reference sequence). Trimming stripped 0 bases from V and 1 base from J, with 14 bases between. This chain's CDR3 is CAWSVLRVWGTDTQYF. The CDR3 DNA is TGTGCCTGGAGTGTACTGAGGGTTTGGGGCACAGATACGCAGTATTTT.

The chain recombines TRBV10-3 with TRBJ1-4; D possibly corresponds to TRBD1 (5 bases). From germline, CDR1 is ENHRY and CDR2 SYGVKD. The CDR3 sequence is 15 residues long. Between the trimmed V and J ends, which lost 8 bases and 2 bases, there was a span of 15 bases. CDR3 amino acids: CAISGGSRTNEKLFF. CDR3 in DNA: TGTGCCATCTCGGGGGGGAGTAGGACTAATGAAAAACTGTTTTTT.

The gene calls are TRBV10-3 and TRBJ2-7; 8 nucleotides line up with TRBD2. The V segment lost 0 bases and the J segment 7 bases; nucleotides outside the gene matches: 5. The CDR3 is 14 amino acids. CDR1 ENHRY and CDR2 SYGVKD come from the germline V gene. The CDR3 DNA is TGTGCCATCAGTGAGTCCGGGGGGGCCTCTGAGCAGTACTTC. This encodes CAISESGGASEQYF.

This clone is a singleton in its sample. This sequence joins TRBV28 and TRBJ1-5; no firm D call. V lost 6 bases to trimming and J lost 3 bases, with 9 bases between them. Per germline, CDR1 MDHEN and CDR2 SYDVKM. This CDR3 is built from 13 residues. The CDR3 loop reads CASRVVDNQPQHF. The CDR3 bases are TGTGCCAGCAGAGTAGTTGACAATCAGCCCCAGCATTTT.

The V and J genes are TRBV4-1 and TRBJ2-3; 13 positions match TRBD2. Looked up from germline, CDR1 is MGHRA and CDR2 is YSYEKL. The CDR3 has 17 residues. The V segment lost 1 base and the J segment 3 bases; nucleotides outside the gene matches: 4. The CDR3 DNA is TGCGCCAGCAGCCAAGGTCAGACTAGCGGGGGGACAGATACGCAGTATTTT. This encodes CASSQGQTSGGTDTQYF.

V is TRBV11-2 and J is TRBJ2-1, with D possibly matching TRBD2 (5 bases). Germline assignment: CDR1 SGHAT and CDR2 FQNNGV. Trimming pared 5 bases from V and 3 bases from J, leaving 8 bases between. CDR3 size: 13 residues. CDR3 residues: CASSPGVYNEQFF. Written as DNA, the CDR3 is TGTGCCAGCAGCCCCGGGGTCTACAATGAGCAGTTCTTC.

V and J are TRBV7-9 and TRBJ2-6; TRBD1 might be the D (5 bases). The germline V gene encodes CDR1 SEHNR and CDR2 FQNEAQ (reference sequence). V dropped 3 bases and J dropped 1 base, with 10 bases sitting between them. The CDR3 has 16 residues. The CDR3 DNA reads TGTGCCAGCAGCTTTAATCAGGGTTCTGGGGCCAACGTCCTGACTTTC. It encodes CASSFNQGSGANVLTF.

The chain uses TRBV5-5 and TRBJ1-4, with 7 bases aligning to TRBD1. The CDR3 contains 15 residues. The germline V gene encodes CDR1 SGHKS and CDR2 YYEKEE (reference sequence). V gave up 3 bases and J gave up 3 bases; unmatched junction bases: 5. CDR3 protein: CASSSPGTANEKLFF. DNA for the CDR3: TGTGCCAGCAGCTCCCCCGGGACAGCTAATGAAAAACTGTTTTTT.

The rearrangement uses TRBV2 and TRBJ1-5; 9 positions agree with TRBD1. The V and J ends lost 4 bases and 7 bases, in that order; junction bases with no gene match: 5. Looked up from germline, CDR1 is SNHLY and CDR2 is FYNNEI. The CDR3 has 14 amino acids. The CDR3 nucleotides read TGTGCCAGCAGTGGAGGACAGGGGTTACAGCCCCAGCATTTT. Translating it yields CASSGGQGLQPQHF.

This clone came up a few times. The V and J genes are TRBV28 and TRBJ2-3; 9 bases line up with TRBD2. The CDR3 runs to 14 residues. Germline CDR1 and CDR2: MDHEN and SYDVKM. V was pared by 3 bases and J by 6 bases, with 4 bases of the junction left unmatched. CDR3 sequence: CASSLGGRADTQYF. The DNA for the CDR3 is TGTGCCAGCAGTTTGGGCGGGAGGGCGGATACGCAGTATTTT.

The rearrangement uses TRBV4-1 and TRBJ1-2, with 7 positions matching TRBD1. This CDR3 contains 21 residues. After removal of 4 bases from V and 3 bases from J, the junction contained 26 bases not matched to a gene. CDR1 and CDR2 (germline): MGHRA, YSYEKL. The CDR3 nucleotides read TGCGCCAGCAGCCGCCCTAACCCTGAAGAGGCAGGGGGACTCCTTTACTATGGCTACACCTTC. This gives the protein CASSRPNPEEAGGLLYYGYTF.

A single count supports this clone. The chain joins TRBV28 to TRBJ1-1; TRBD1 might be the D (6 bases). The V and J ends lost 8 bases and 2 bases respectively, with 15 bases between them. The CDR3 extends over 14 amino acids. Looked up from germline, CDR1 is MDHEN and CDR2 is SYDVKM. The CDR3 sequence is CASATRDTNTEAFF. For the CDR3, the DNA is TGTGCCAGCGCAACCCGGGACACCAACACTGAAGCTTTCTTT.

The gene calls are TRBV4-1 and TRBJ1-1; perhaps TRBD1 as D (6 bases). V dropped 0 bases and J dropped 4 bases, with 12 bases sitting between them. This CDR3 comprises 15 residues. Germline assignment: CDR1 MGHRA and CDR2 YSYEKL. Here the CDR3 reads CASSQEDRRSTEAFF. CDR3 DNA: TGCGCCAGCAGCCAAGAGGACAGAAGGAGCACTGAAGCTTTCTTT.

The V call is TRBV19, the J call TRBJ1-5, with 11 bases lining up with TRBD1. The V and J ends lost 5 bases and 2 bases, in that order; junction bases with no gene match: 11. This CDR3 is 18 amino acids long. Looked up from germline, CDR1 is LNHDA and CDR2 is SQIVND (reference sequence). The DNA for the CDR3 is TGTGCCAGTAGTGGACGGGACAGGGGGATATGGGGCAATCAGCCCCAGCATTTT. Amino acid sequence: CASSGRDRGIWGNQPQHF.

The rearrangement links TRBV7-2 to TRBJ2-7, with D possibly TRBD2 on 6 matching bases. Germline V lookup: CDR1 SGHTA, CDR2 FQGNSA. Trimming stripped 2 bases from V and 8 bases from J, with 22 bases between. This CDR3 spans 16 amino acids. Written as DNA, the CDR3 is TGTGCCAGCAGCTTATACCCGGGGGACGGGAGTAGCAAGCAGTACTTC. This gives the protein CASSLYPGDGSSKQYF. The full variable domain, with the rest looked up from reference TRBV7-2 and TRBJ2-7, is GAGVSQSPSNKVTEKGKDVELRCDPISGHTALYWYRQSLGQGLEFLIYFQGNSAPDKSGLPSDRFSAERTGGSVSTLTIQRTQQEDSAVYLCASSLYPGDGSSKQYFGPGTRLTVT.

This chain links TRBV7-2 with TRBJ2-3, with TRBD1 matching over 9 bases. CDR1 SGHTA and CDR2 FQGNSA come from the germline V gene. The junction had 10 bases not matched to a gene; V was cut back by 5 bases and J by 4 bases. The CDR3 extends over 16 amino acids. Here the CDR3 reads CASSRGRGQGSDTQYF. In nucleotides, the CDR3 is TGTGCCAGCAGCAGGGGGAGGGGACAGGGATCAGATACGCAGTATTTT.

The chain joins TRBV10-3 to TRBJ2-7, with a possible D match to TRBD1 (6 bases). V gave up 6 bases and J gave up 5 bases, with 8 bases separating them. The CDR3 loop spans 11 amino acids. Germline CDR1 ENHRY, CDR2 SYGVKD. This CDR3 is CAIRNRDEQYF. DNA of the CDR3: TGTGCCATCAGAAACAGGGACGAGCAGTACTTC.

The V and J genes are TRBV4-1 and TRBJ1-3; D gene uncertain. The CDR3 totals 17 residues. The germline V gene encodes CDR1 MGHRA and CDR2 YSYEKL. Trimming cost V 5 bases and J 0 bases, with 17 bases left between them. Written as DNA, the CDR3 is TGCGCCAGCAGCGGCCGCGGTGCCGGACTCTCTGGAAACACCATATATTTT. Translated: CASSGRGAGLSGNTIYF.

V is TRBV5-1 and J is TRBJ2-3; 8 bases line up with TRBD1. Trimming removed 5 bases from V and 4 bases from J; junction bases left unmatched: 9. The CDR3 is 15 residues long. The germline V gene encodes CDR1 SGHRS and CDR2 YFSETQ. The CDR3 sequence is CASSYQGAPSDTQYF. In DNA, the CDR3 is TGCGCCAGCAGTTATCAGGGGGCACCCTCAGATACGCAGTATTTT.

The chain recombines TRBV27 with TRBJ2-3, with 11 bases aligning to TRBD2. The germline CDR1 and CDR2 sequences are MNHEY and SMNVEV (reference sequence). The V segment lost 5 bases and the J segment 3 bases; nucleotides outside the gene matches: 7. This CDR3 has 16 amino acids. Written as DNA, the CDR3 is TGTGCCAGCAGTGGGACGGCTAGCGGGAGGACAGATACGCAGTATTTT. Its protein is CASSGTASGRTDTQYF.

The chain carries TRBV5-1 and TRBJ2-7; no clear D. This CDR3 is built from 14 residues. Per the germline V gene, CDR1 is SGHRS and CDR2 is YFSETQ. V dropped 0 bases and J dropped 5 bases, with 12 bases sitting between them. The CDR3 loop is CASSLVAMGDEQYF. The DNA for the CDR3 is TGCGCCAGCAGCTTGGTGGCGATGGGCGACGAGCAGTACTTC.

The chain couples TRBV28 to TRBJ2-7, with D uncertain. V was pared by 1 base and J by 2 bases, with 6 bases between. This CDR3 is 13 amino acids long. In germline, CDR1 is MDHEN, CDR2 SYDVKM. For the CDR3, the DNA is TGTGCCAGCAGTTTATATGGGCCCTACGAGCAGTACTTC. Amino acid sequence: CASSLYGPYEQYF.

This clone was seen only a few times. This chain links TRBV12-5 with TRBJ1-6; possibly TRBD1 for D (5 bases). Germline loops: CDR1 LGHNT, CDR2 FRNRAP. This CDR3 comprises 16 residues. Between the trimmed V and J ends, which lost 5 bases and 1 base, there was a span of 12 bases. CDR3 bases: TGTGCTAGTGGTCCAGATCGGGGGTCCTATAATTCACCCCTCCACTTT. It encodes CASGPDRGSYNSPLHF.

The count of this clone is one. The rearrangement joins TRBV2 to TRBJ2-1; 11 nucleotides align to TRBD1. The CDR3 loop spans 14 amino acids. Germline V gene sequence: CDR1 SNHLY, CDR2 FYNNEI. V lost 6 bases, J lost 6 bases, and 4 bases stayed unmatched. As DNA, the CDR3 is TGTGCCAGCAGCGGACAGGGGGCGAGCAATGAGCAGTTCTTC. Residues: CASSGQGASNEQFF.